The 17 T cell receptor beta chains presented below share a single source sample, sequenced in a study of neurological immune-mediated disorders. Each CDR3 protein is one row after TCRdb ran MiXCR on the 5' RACE reads. The sample includes 50,000 to 75,000 distinct CDR3 sequences, about 4% of them seen just once. Specimen: PBMCs. The origin of the receptors is a man aged 50-59 years with multiple sclerosis.

This clonotype was counted a few times. The V and J genes are TRBV20-1 and TRBJ2-7; D gene ambiguous. The CDR3 contains 14 residues. Trimming took 1 base from V and 6 from J, leaving 16 bases between them. Germline V gene lookup returns CDR1 DFQATT and CDR2 SNEGSKA (reference sequence). CDR3 in DNA: TGCAGTGCTAGAGCTGGCACCGCAGTGTTCGAGCAGTACTTC. This sequence encodes CSARAGTAVFEQYF.

This clonotype was recorded at least ten times. The chain combines TRBV7-9 with TRBJ2-1; 8 bases agree with TRBD2. The ends lost 4 bases at V and 3 bases at J; junction bases unmatched: 5. CDR1 and CDR2 from the germline V gene are SEHNR and FQNEAQ (reference sequence). The CDR3 has 15 residues. Here the CDR3 DNA reads TGTGCCAGCAGCTCCGGGGGGGCCTACTACAATGAGCAGTTCTTC. It yields the protein CASSSGGAYYNEQFF.

This clonotype was observed many times. The gene calls are TRBV6-2 or TRBV6-3 and TRBJ1-1; 11 bases map to TRBD1. The V gene's germline CDR1 is MNHEY and CDR2 SVGEGT. Trimming removed 6 bases from V and 2 bases from J; junction bases left unmatched: 5. The CDR3 runs 15 residues. The CDR3: CASSGTGGINTEAFF. DNA for the CDR3: TGTGCCAGCAGCGGGACAGGGGGTATTAACACTGAAGCTTTCTTT.

This clonotype was seen only a few times. The CDR3 reads CASSHGAAKNIQYF. The CDR3 nucleotides read TGTGCCAGCAGCCACGGGGCGGCCAAAAACATTCAGTACTTC. This chain joins TRBV3-1 and TRBJ2-4; D may be TRBD1 or TRBD2 (5 bases each). V was trimmed by 3 bases and J by 1 base, leaving 7 bases between them. This CDR3 comprises 14 residues. CDR1 and CDR2 from the germline V gene are LGHDT and YNNKEL (reference sequence).

This clonotype was observed at least ten times. The chain carries TRBV5-1 and TRBJ1-5; 8 bases agree with TRBD1. The V gene's germline CDR1 is SGHRS and CDR2 YFSETQ. V lost 5 bases to trimming and J lost 9 bases; unmatched junction nucleotides: 10. The CDR3 contains 14 residues. CDR3 region: CASSSQGAPSPQHF. For the CDR3, the DNA is TGCGCCAGCAGTTCGCAGGGGGCCCCTTCGCCCCAGCATTTT.

The chain combines TRBV6-5 with TRBJ1-2, with 12 positions matching TRBD1. The CDR3 runs to 17 residues. Germline loops: CDR1 MNHEY, CDR2 SVGAGI. Trimming cost V 5 bases and J 7 bases; bases outside gene matches: 14. This CDR3 is CASSRIGTGGGRGGYTF. CDR3 nucleotide sequence: TGTGCCAGCAGTCGAATAGGGACAGGGGGCGGCCGGGGTGGCTACACCTTC.

This clonotype was counted ten times or more. The genes are TRBV5-1 and TRBJ2-3, with D perhaps being TRBD1 or TRBD2 (5 bases each). Trimming stripped 3 bases from V and 3 bases from J, with 23 bases between. The CDR3 length is 18 residues. CDR1 SGHRS and CDR2 YFSETQ come from the germline V gene. CDR3 DNA: TGCGCCAGCAGCTCCCGATTGATTGACGCATGGGGGACAGATACGCAGTATTTT. As protein: CASSSRLIDAWGTDTQYF.

This clonotype was counted ten times or more. This sequence joins TRBV20-1 and TRBJ2-1; TRBD2 matches 10 bases. With 7 bases clipped from V and 9 bases from J, the junction kept 12 bases outside the gene matches. Per the germline V gene, CDR1 is DFQATT and CDR2 is SNEGSKA (reference sequence). This CDR3 contains 14 residues. CDR3: CSVLSGGAYREQFF. The CDR3 DNA is TGCAGTGTCCTAAGCGGGGGGGCCTATCGTGAGCAGTTCTTC.

This clonotype was detected ten times or more. V is TRBV12-3 or TRBV12-4 and J is TRBJ1-2, with a possible D match to TRBD1 (6 bases). The V end lost 3 bases, the J end lost 0 bases, and 17 bases lay between the germline ends. The CDR3 loop spans 17 amino acids. The CDR3 region is CASSLMSRGLTNYGYTF. The CDR3 DNA is TGTGCCAGCAGTTTGATGAGCAGGGGATTGACTAACTATGGCTACACCTTC.

This clonotype was seen many times. V gene TRBV12-3 or TRBV12-4 combines with J gene TRBJ1-2; perhaps TRBD1 as D (5 bases). Trimming shortened V by 2 bases and J by 6 bases, and 10 bases separated the two germline ends. The CDR3 covers 13 residues. CDR3 coding DNA: TGTGCCAGCAGTTTACCGGGGCTCAATGGCTACACCTTC. Encoded protein: CASSLPGLNGYTF.

The table lists this clonotype with many counts. The V gene is TRBV3-1, the J gene TRBJ2-3, with no clear D. The germline gives CDR1 LGHDT, CDR2 YNNKEL (reference sequence). V lost 3 bases and J lost 8, with 12 bases in between. This CDR3 comprises 13 residues. The CDR3: CASSHLEYGTQYF. The DNA for the CDR3 is TGTGCCAGCAGCCATCTTGAGTATGGTACGCAGTATTTT.

There are many counts of this clonotype. The chain is built from TRBV18 and TRBJ2-3; no clear D gene. The CDR3 covers 15 residues. The germline V gene has CDR1 KGHSH and CDR2 LQKENI. The V gene lost 3 bases and the J gene lost 4 bases, with 14 bases spanning the gap. The CDR3 coding sequence is TGTGCCAGCTCACCGTTGACTCCCAGTCCAGATACGCAGTATTTT. Amino acids: CASSPLTPSPDTQYF. The entire variable domain, with the rest obtained from reference TRBV18 and TRBJ2-3, is as follows: NAGVMQNPRHLVRRRGQEARLRCSPMKGHSHVYWYRQLPEEGLKFMVYLQKENIIDESGMPKERFSAEFPKEGPSILRIQQVVRGDSAAYFCASSPLTPSPDTQYFGPGTRLTVL.

This clonotype was observed at least ten times. V usage is TRBV12-3 or TRBV12-4 and J usage is TRBJ1-5, with unresolved D. This CDR3 is built from 14 residues. V lost 5 bases to trimming and J lost 3 bases, with 11 bases between them. The CDR3 loop reads CASSLSGANQPQHF. CDR3 DNA sequence: TGTGCCAGCAGTCTGTCAGGAGCCAATCAGCCCCAGCATTTT.

This clonotype was found a few times. A clone one base away is much larger, so this may be a read error. V and J are TRBV5-1 and TRBJ1-1; no firm D call. The CDR3 has 13 amino acids. Trimming left V 4 bases short and J 10 bases short, with 17 bases between. Germline values: CDR1 SGHRS, CDR2 YFSETQ. The CDR3 bases are TGCGCCAGCAGCCTGACAAAGGACTTGGGAGCTTTCTTT. Protein: CASSLTKDLGAFF.

The V and J genes are TRBV7-2 and TRBJ1-2; D is ambiguous. Per the germline V gene, CDR1 is SGHTA and CDR2 is FQGNSA. This CDR3 comprises 12 residues. V shed 2 bases and J shed 8 bases, with 9 bases lying between them. The DNA for the CDR3 is TGTGCCAGCAGCTTATCCGTAAGGGGCTACACCTTC. It codes for CASSLSVRGYTF. The entire variable domain, with the rest obtained from reference TRBV7-2 and TRBJ1-2, is as follows: GAGVSQSPSNKVTEKGKDVELRCDPISGHTALYWYRQSLGQGLEFLIYFQGNSAPDKSGLPSDRFSAERTGGSVSTLTIQRTQQEDSAVYLCASSLSVRGYTFGSGTRLTVV.

This clonotype was recorded many times. Germline is not matched at one junction end, which may reflect a read error. The CDR3 loop is CASSLAGDNSPLNF. In DNA, the CDR3 is TGTGCCAGCAGTTTAGCAGGAGATAATTCACCCCTCAACTTT. The chain uses TRBV12-3 or TRBV12-4 and TRBJ1-6; D is unclear. The CDR3 has 14 amino acids.

The chain combines TRBV19 with TRBJ1-4; TRBD1 might be the D (6 bases). Germline V gives CDR1 LNHDA, CDR2 SQIVND (reference sequence). The CDR3 is 13 residues long. V lost 7 bases and J lost 8, with 14 bases in between. CDR3 coding DNA: TGTGCCAGTAAAAAGATCACAGGGGAAAAACTGTTTTTT. Its protein is CASKKITGEKLFF.